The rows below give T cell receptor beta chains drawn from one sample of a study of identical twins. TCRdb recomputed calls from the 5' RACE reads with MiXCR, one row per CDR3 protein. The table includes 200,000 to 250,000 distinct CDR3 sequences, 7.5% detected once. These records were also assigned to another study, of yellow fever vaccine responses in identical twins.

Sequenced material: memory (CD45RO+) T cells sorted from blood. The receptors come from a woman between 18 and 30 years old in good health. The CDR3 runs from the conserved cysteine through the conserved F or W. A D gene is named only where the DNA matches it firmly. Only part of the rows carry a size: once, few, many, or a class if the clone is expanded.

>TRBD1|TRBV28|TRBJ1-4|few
CASSLDRGNEKLFF
TGTGCCAGCAGCCTCGACAGGGGGAATGAAAAACTGTTTTTT
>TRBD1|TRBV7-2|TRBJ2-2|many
CASSWTGFGTGELFF
TGTGCCAGCAGCTGGACAGGGTTTGGCACCGGGGAGCTGTTTTTT
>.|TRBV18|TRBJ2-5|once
CASSPRMGEETQYF
TGTGCCAGCTCACCACGCATGGGGGAAGAGACCCAGTACTTC
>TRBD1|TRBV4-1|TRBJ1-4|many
CASSPGQGGSNEKLFF
TGCGCCAGCAGCCCAGGACAGGGAGGAAGCAATGAAAAACTGTTTTTT
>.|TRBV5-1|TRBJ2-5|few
CASSWRGGGRGETQYF
TGCGCCAGCAGCTGGAGGGGAGGGGGCCGGGGAGAGACCCAGTACTTC
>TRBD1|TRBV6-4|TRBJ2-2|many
CASQGGQNTGELFF
TGTGCCAGCCAAGGGGGCCAGAACACCGGGGAGCTGTTTTTT
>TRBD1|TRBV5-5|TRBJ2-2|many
CASSRQGARTGELFF
TGTGCCAGCAGCCGACAGGGCGCGAGAACCGGGGAGCTGTTTTTT
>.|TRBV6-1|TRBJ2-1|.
CASGGQPYNEQFF
TGTGCCAGCGGCGGACAGCCCTACAATGAGCAGTTCTTC
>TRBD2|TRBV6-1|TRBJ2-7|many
CASSKTTSGSFSYEQYF
TGTGCCAGCAGTAAAACGACTAGCGGGAGTTTTTCCTACGAGCAGTACTTC
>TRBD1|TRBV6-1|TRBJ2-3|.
CASRGTGASTDTQYF
TGTGCCAGCAGAGGGACAGGTGCCAGCACAGATACGCAGTATTTT
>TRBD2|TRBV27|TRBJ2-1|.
CASSSPGLAVNEQFF
TGTGCCAGCAGTTCGCCGGGACTAGCGGTCAATGAGCAGTTCTTC
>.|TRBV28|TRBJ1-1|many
CASSPRGTEAFF
TGTGCCAGCAGCCCCCGGGGCACTGAAGCTTTCTTT
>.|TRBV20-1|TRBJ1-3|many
CSAGTGGNTIYF
TGCAGTGCCGGGACTGGGGGAAACACCATATATTTT
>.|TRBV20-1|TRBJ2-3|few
CSASQDFTDTQYF
TGCAGTGCTAGCCAGGACTTCACAGATACGCAGTATTTT
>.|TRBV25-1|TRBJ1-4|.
CASSARGAVRGNEKLFF
TGTGCCAGCAGTGCCCGAGGTGCCGTGAGGGGTAATGAAAAACTGTTTTTT
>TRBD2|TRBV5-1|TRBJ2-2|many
CASSTLAATGELFF
TGCGCCAGCAGCACTCTAGCGGCCACCGGGGAGCTGTTTTTT
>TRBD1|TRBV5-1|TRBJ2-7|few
CASHEPGQGGEQYF
TGCGCCAGCCATGAACCGGGACAGGGGGGCGAGCAGTACTTC
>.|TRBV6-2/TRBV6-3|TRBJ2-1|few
CASMTRNQISYNEQFF
TGTGCCAGCATGACCAGAAACCAAATATCCTACAATGAGCAGTTCTTC
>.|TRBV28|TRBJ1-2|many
CASSLLTRVGGYTF
TGTGCCAGCAGTTTATTGACCAGGGTCGGGGGCTACACCTTC
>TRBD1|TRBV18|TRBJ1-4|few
CASSPRSGGDEKLFF
TGTGCCAGCTCACCACGGTCAGGGGGAGACGAAAAACTGTTTTTT
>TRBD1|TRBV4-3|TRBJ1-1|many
CASSQERGQTGGVGRAFF
TGCGCCAGCAGCCAGGAGAGGGGCCAGACAGGGGGCGTAGGTCGGGCTTTCTTT
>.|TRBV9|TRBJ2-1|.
CASSVRTNNEQFF
TGTGCCAGCAGCGTAAGGACTAACAATGAGCAGTTCTTC
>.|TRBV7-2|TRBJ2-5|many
CASSLSMTQETQYF
TGTGCCAGCAGCTTAAGTATGACCCAAGAGACCCAGTACTTC
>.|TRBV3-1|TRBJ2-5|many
CASSHTQEQETQYF
TGTGCCAGCAGCCATACCCAGGAACAAGAGACCCAGTACTTC
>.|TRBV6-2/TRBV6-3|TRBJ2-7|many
CASSYRGEVIYEQYF
TGTGCCAGCAGTTATCGGGGAGAGGTCATCTACGAGCAGTACTTC
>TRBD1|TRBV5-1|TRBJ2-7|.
CASSLGGTGSHEQYF
TGCGCCAGCAGCTTGGGAGGGACAGGGTCCCACGAGCAGTACTTC
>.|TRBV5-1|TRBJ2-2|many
CASSLDFFNTGELFF
TGCGCCAGCAGCTTGGATTTCTTTAACACCGGGGAGCTGTTTTTT
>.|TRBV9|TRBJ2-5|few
CASSVEYRAQETQYF
TGTGCCAGCAGCGTAGAGTACAGGGCACAGGAGACCCAGTACTTC
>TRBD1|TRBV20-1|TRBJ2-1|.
CSAQTGGSYNEQFF
TGCAGTGCTCAGACAGGGGGCTCCTACAATGAGCAGTTCTTC
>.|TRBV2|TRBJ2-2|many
CATKPGVKTGELFF
TGTGCCACAAAGCCCGGGGTTAAGACCGGGGAGCTGTTTTTT
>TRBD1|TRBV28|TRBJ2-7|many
CASSSTGTGVPYEQYF
TGTGCCAGCAGTTCCACCGGGACAGGGGTACCCTACGAGCAGTACTTC
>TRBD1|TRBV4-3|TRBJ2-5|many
CASSQGFGTGEETQYF
TGCGCCAGCAGCCAAGGTTTCGGGACAGGGGAAGAGACCCAGTACTTC